This is a list of T cell receptor beta chains from one sample in a study of blood T cell repertoires in COVID-19. The data were produced by immunoSEQ multiplex PCR, yet TCRdb's version contains in-frame clones alone and is incomplete. The sample records about 40,000 clones, around 83% being singletons. The sequenced material came from peripheral blood. Source of these receptors: a human donor in a cohort sampled during active COVID-19. CDR3s include the opening cysteine and the closing phenylalanine or tryptophan. D genes are given only for firm matches. Some rows have no size entry. The others give once, few or many, or a class for an expanded clone.

TRBD1 . TRBJ2-7 TRBV7-2 TGTGCCACCTTGCTACAGGGGAGCTCCTACGAGCAGTACTTC CATLLQGSSYEQYF
. . TRBJ2-7 TRBV12-3/TRBV12-4 TGTGCCAGCAGTTTCCGACGCGACAGTGGATCCTTC CASSFRRDSGSF
. . TRBJ1-3 TRBV5-1 TGCGCCAGCCGGCAGGGGAGCTCTGGAAACACCATATATTTT CASRQGSSGNTIYF
. . TRBJ2-1 TRBV6-5 TGTGCCAGCAGATCCCGGGGAGGCGATGAGCAGTTCTTC CASRSRGGDEQFF
. . TRBJ2-3 TRBV15 TGTGCCACCAGCAGAGGGACTCGCACAGATACGCAGTATTTT CATSRGTRTDTQYF
. . TRBJ2-5 TRBV5-6 TGTGCCAGCAGCCAGTCACTGAGGGAGACCCAGTACTTC CASSQSLRETQYF
TRBD1 . TRBJ1-2 TRBV11-2 TGTGCCAGCAGCTTGGGACGGGACAGGGGGGCCTATGGCTACACCTTC CASSLGRDRGAYGYTF
TRBD1 . TRBJ2-6 TRBV18 TGTGCCAGCTCTCCCGGGACAGGGGGTAGTGGGGCCAACGTCCTGACTTTC CASSPGTGGSGANVLTF
. . TRBJ2-7 TRBV2 TGTGCCAGCAGAACCGACGGTGGGGGGACGCCGTACTTC CASRTDGGGTPYF
. . TRBJ2-3 TRBV7-9 TGTGCCAGCAGCTTATCTGGCGGGGTCACAGATACGCAGTATTTT CASSLSGGVTDTQYF
. . TRBJ1-1 TRBV27 TGTGCCAGCAGTTGGGCAGGGAGGAATGAAGCTTTCTTT CASSWAGRNEAFF
. . TRBJ1-5 TRBV7-9 TGTGCCAGCAGCTTAGCGACAACCTATCAGCCCCAGCATTTT CASSLATTYQPQHF
. once TRBJ1-1 TRBV7-3 TGTGCCAGCAGCCTAACGAGTGGTGGTTACACTGAAGCTTTCTTT CASSLTSGGYTEAFF
TRBD1 . TRBJ2-5 TRBV2 TGTGCCAGCAGCCGGGACAGACAAGAGACCCAGTACTTC CASSRDRQETQYF
. once TRBJ1-2 TRBV29-1 TGCAGCGTGTCGACGAGTCGGGATGGCTACACCTTC CSVSTSRDGYTF
TRBD1 . TRBJ1-5 TRBV5-1 TGCGCCAGCAGCCCGGGACAGGGGCAGCCCCAGCATTTT CASSPGQGQPQHF
. . TRBJ1-5 TRBV3-1/TRBV3-2 TGTGCCAGCAGCTCCAGGGATCAGCCCCAGCATTTT CASSSRDQPQHF
TRBD2 . TRBJ2-7 TRBV6-5 TGTGCCAGCAGCGCTCGCGGGGGGGGCTCCTACGAGCAGTACTTC CASSARGGGSYEQYF
. . TRBJ2-1 TRBV18 TGTGCCAGCTCACCACTTGCAGGGGAAAATGAGCAGTTCTTC CASSPLAGENEQFF
TRBD1 . TRBJ2-4 TRBV4-2 TGTGCCAGCAGCCCGGGCCAGACAGGGGAAAACATTCAGTACTTC CASSPGQTGENIQYF
TRBD2 once TRBJ2-7 TRBV3-1/TRBV3-2 TGTGCCAGCAGCCCGCGAGCGGGGGCTACCTACGAGCAGTACTTC CASSPRAGATYEQYF
TRBD2 . TRBJ2-3 TRBV9 TGTGCCAGCAGCGTAGCAACTAGCGTGCAGTATTTT CASSVATSVQYF
TRBD2 . TRBJ2-1 TRBV5-5 TGTGCCAGCAGCACTCGGACTAGCAACAATGAGCAGTTCTTC CASSTRTSNNEQFF
. . TRBJ2-1 TRBV25-1 TGTGCCAGCAGTGAATGGACTGCCAATGAGCAGTTCTTC CASSEWTANEQFF
. . TRBJ2-7 TRBV7-3 TGTGCCAGCAGCAAGAGCGGAGGCCACGAGCAGTACTTC CASSKSGGHEQYF
. . TRBJ2-7 TRBV5-4 TGTGCCAGCAGCTTGTCAAGGGGCAGTTCCTACGAGCAGTACTTC CASSLSRGSSYEQYF
. . TRBJ2-5 TRBV20-1 TGCAGTGCTAGTTATGAGACCCAGTACTTC CSASYETQYF
. . TRBJ1-6 TRBV4-1 TGCGCCAGCAGCCAAGCGGGGAGCTCCTATAATTCACCCCTCCACTTT CASSQAGSSYNSPLHF
. . TRBJ2-4 TRBV9 TGTGCCAGCAGCGTAGATCAGGGTGAAGCCAAAAACATTCAGTACTTC CASSVDQGEAKNIQYF
. . TRBJ2-2 TRBV3-1/TRBV3-2 TGTGCCAGCAGACCCGACGGGGGGCGCCGGGAGCTGTTTTTT CASRPDGGRRELFF
TRBD2 many TRBJ2-1 TRBV7-8 TGTGCCAGCAGCTTATCGGGGGGGTCACCCCTTTACAATGAGCAGTTCTTC CASSLSGGSPLYNEQFF
TRBD1 . TRBJ2-5 TRBV19 TGTGCCAGTAGTCCACGCCTCGGACAGGGGCAAGAGACCCAGTACTTC CASSPRLGQGQETQYF
. . TRBJ1-3 TRBV6-5 TGTGCCAGTGTTGGCAGTACCGGAAACACCATATATTTT CASVGSTGNTIYF
TRBD2 . TRBJ2-2 TRBV3-1/TRBV3-2 TGTGCCAGCAGCCGCGGTGGACTAGCTAAAACCGGGGAGCTGTTTTTT CASSRGGLAKTGELFF
TRBD2 . TRBJ2-4 TRBV7-9 TGTGCCAGCAGCTTGTCTAGCGGGGGGGCTCCGCAGTACTTC CASSLSSGGAPQYF
. . TRBJ2-2 TRBV11-2 TGTGCCAGCAGCCAAGACACCACGAACACCGGGGAGCTGTTTTTT CASSQDTTNTGELFF
TRBD2 once TRBJ2-3 TRBV19 TGTGCCAGCACGGGAGGCTCACTAGCGGGGGAGGCAGATACGCAGTATTTT CASTGGSLAGEADTQYF
TRBD1 . TRBJ2-3 TRBV19 TGTGCCAGTAGTATTAACAGGGGGAAAGGGGCAGATACGCAGTATTTT CASSINRGKGADTQYF
TRBD1 . TRBJ1-4 TRBV6-6 TGTGCCAGCAGTACGTCCGCGACAGGGGCGGAAAAACTGTTTTTT CASSTSATGAEKLFF
. . TRBJ1-6 TRBV5-1 TGCGCCAGCAGCTCGTCCGGGACACATTCACCCCTCCACTTT CASSSSGTHSPLHF
TRBD2 . TRBJ2-2 TRBV18 TGTGCCAGCTCTCCTCTTGGACTAGCGGGGGGATCATCTAACACCGGGGAGCTGTTTTTT CASSPLGLAGGSSNTGELFF
. . TRBJ1-6 TRBV19 TGTGCCAGTACCGACGGGACAAGGGTCGGTTCACCCCTCCACTTT CASTDGTRVGSPLHF
. . TRBJ2-7 TRBV21-1 TGTGCCAGCAGCAGGAATCTCCGCAGGGATGTTGGGCAGTACTTC CASSRNLRRDVGQYF
TRBD1 . TRBJ2-7 TRBV5-1 TGCGCCAGCAGCCTAGGGACAGGGTATGACTACGAGCAGTACTTC CASSLGTGYDYEQYF
TRBD1 medium-sized TRBJ2-7 TRBV29-1 TGCAGCGTTGTGTGGTCTGACAGGGCCTACGAGCAGTACTTC CSVVWSDRAYEQYF
. . TRBJ1-2 TRBV12-5 TGTGCTAGTGGTTCGATTGCGGTGCATGGCTACACCTTC CASGSIAVHGYTF
. . TRBJ2-7 TRBV6-5 TGTGCCAGCAGTCCGGGGGGGACAGCCTACGAGCAGTACTTC CASSPGGTAYEQYF
TRBD1 few TRBJ2-7 TRBV4-1 TGCGCCAGCAGCCATCGACCCGGGACAGGTTCCTACGAGCAGTACTTC CASSHRPGTGSYEQYF
. . TRBJ1-2 TRBV19 TGTGCCAGTAGTATAGAGAGGAAGTCTGGGGGCTACACCTTC CASSIERKSGGYTF
TRBD1 . TRBJ1-2 TRBV5-4 TGTGCCAGCAGCTTGGGACAGGGGGCAGGGGGCTACACCTTC CASSLGQGAGGYTF
TRBD1 . TRBJ1-2 TRBV4-2 TGTGCCAGCAGCCACCGGACAGGGGGCGAAGGCTACACCTTC CASSHRTGGEGYTF
. few TRBJ2-7 TRBV7-6 TGTGCCAGCCTCCGGGGAGACTACGAGCAGTACTTC CASLRGDYEQYF
. large TRBJ2-7 TRBV5-1 TGCGCCAGCAGCTTGGCCGGGGGAGGGGGCTACGAGCAGTACTTC CASSLAGGGGYEQYF
TRBD1 . TRBJ2-1 TRBV5-4 TGTGCCAGCAGCGACAAAACAGGGGGCTCCTACAATGAGCAGTTCTTC CASSDKTGGSYNEQFF
TRBD1 . TRBJ2-5 TRBV19 TGTGCCAGTAGTATCGGACAGGGGACCCAAGAGACCCAGTACTTC CASSIGQGTQETQYF
TRBD1 few TRBJ1-5 TRBV6-5 TGTGCCAGCAGTTTTACAGGGGGTAATCAGCCCCAGCATTTT CASSFTGGNQPQHF
. . TRBJ1-4 TRBV5-1 TGCGCCAGCAGCGCTGGGGGGGAAAGTAATGAAAAACTGTTTTTT CASSAGGESNEKLFF
TRBD1 . TRBJ2-1 TRBV19 TGTGCCAGTAGTCTGGGACAGAGGAATGAGCAGTTCTTC CASSLGQRNEQFF